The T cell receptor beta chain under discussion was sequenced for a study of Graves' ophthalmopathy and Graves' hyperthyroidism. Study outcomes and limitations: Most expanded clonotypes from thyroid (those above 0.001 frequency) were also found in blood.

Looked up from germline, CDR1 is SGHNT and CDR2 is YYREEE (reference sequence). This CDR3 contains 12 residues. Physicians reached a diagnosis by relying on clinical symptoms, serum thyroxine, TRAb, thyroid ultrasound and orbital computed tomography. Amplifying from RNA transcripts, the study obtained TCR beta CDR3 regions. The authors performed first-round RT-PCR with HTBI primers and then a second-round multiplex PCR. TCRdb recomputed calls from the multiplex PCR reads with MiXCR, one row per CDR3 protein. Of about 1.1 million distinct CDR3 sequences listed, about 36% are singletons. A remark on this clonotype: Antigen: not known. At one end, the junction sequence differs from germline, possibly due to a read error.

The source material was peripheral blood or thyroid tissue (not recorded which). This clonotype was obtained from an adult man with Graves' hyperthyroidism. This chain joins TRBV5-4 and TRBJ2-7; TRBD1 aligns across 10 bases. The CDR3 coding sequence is TGTGCCAGCAGCCAAAACCAGGGACAGGGGAACTTC. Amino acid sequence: CASSQNQGQGNF.